This paragraph covers one T cell receptor (beta chain) sequence. The data are from a study of blood T cell repertoires in COVID-19. Study-wide context: T cells, B-cell-depleted T cells, or PBMCs supplied cDNA or gDNA.

Sequencing used immunoSEQ multiplex PCR; TCRdb keeps in-frame clones, though not all of them. The repertoire holds around 160,000 clones, with 90% as singletons. The clonotype comes from a man aged 55 to 69 with active or convalescent COVID-19. Sequenced input: peripheral blood.

The CDR3 DNA reads TGTGCCAGCTCACCTCTGGGACAGGGAGGGCCTGAAGCTTTCTTT. It is translated as CASSPLGQGGPEAFF. The chain carries TRBV18 and TRBJ1-1, with 9 positions matching TRBD1. Germline trimming cut 3 bases from V and 6 bases from J; bases unmatched to any gene: 8. Germline-derived CDR1 and CDR2 are KGHSH and LQKENI. This CDR3 comprises 15 residues.